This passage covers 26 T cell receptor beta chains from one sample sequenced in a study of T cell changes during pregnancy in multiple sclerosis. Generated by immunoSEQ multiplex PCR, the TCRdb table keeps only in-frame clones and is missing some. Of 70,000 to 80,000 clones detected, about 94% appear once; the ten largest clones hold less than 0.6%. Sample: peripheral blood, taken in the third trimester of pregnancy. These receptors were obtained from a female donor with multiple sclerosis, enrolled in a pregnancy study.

Here the CDR3 reads CAINPGQGDDTGELFF. The CDR3 DNA sequence: TGTGCCATCAACCCGGGACAGGGGGACGACACCGGGGAGCTGTTTTTT. This chain joins TRBV10-3 and TRBJ2-2, with TRBD1 matching over 11 bases. V was clipped by 7 bases and J by 3 bases; unmatched bases: 7. This CDR3 contains 16 residues. Germline loops: CDR1 ENHRY, CDR2 SYGVKD.

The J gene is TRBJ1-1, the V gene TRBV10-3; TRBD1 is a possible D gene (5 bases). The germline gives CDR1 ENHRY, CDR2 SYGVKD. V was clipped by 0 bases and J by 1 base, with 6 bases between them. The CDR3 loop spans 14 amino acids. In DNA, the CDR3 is TGTGCCATCAGTGAGTCTACAGGGAACACTGAAGCTTTCTTT. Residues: CAISESTGNTEAFF.

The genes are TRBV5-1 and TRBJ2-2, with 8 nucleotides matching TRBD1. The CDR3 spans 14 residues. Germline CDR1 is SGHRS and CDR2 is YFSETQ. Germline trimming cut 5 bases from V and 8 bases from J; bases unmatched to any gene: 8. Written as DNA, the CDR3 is TGCGCCAGCAGAGAACAGGGGGTTATAGGGGAGCTGTTTTTT. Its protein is CASREQGVIGELFF.

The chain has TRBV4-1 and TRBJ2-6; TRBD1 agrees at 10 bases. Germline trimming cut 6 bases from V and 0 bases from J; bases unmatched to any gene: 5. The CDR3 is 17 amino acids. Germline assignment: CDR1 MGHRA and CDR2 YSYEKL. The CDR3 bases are TGCGCCAGCAGAGGACAGGGGGGAGTCTCTGGGGCCAACGTCCTGACTTTC. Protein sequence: CASRGQGGVSGANVLTF.

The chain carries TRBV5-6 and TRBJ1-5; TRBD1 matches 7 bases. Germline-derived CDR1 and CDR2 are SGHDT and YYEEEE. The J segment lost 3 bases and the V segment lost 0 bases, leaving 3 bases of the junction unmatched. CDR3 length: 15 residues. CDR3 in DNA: TGTGCCAGCAGCTTGGCCAGGGGGGCCAATCAGCCCCAGCATTTT. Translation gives CASSLARGANQPQHF.

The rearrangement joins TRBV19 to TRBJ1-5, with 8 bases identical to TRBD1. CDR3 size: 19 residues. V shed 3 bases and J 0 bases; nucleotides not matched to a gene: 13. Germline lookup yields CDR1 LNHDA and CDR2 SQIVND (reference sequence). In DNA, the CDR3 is TGTGCCAGTAGTATTCGATTCGGACAGGGCTACTATAGCAATCAGCCCCAGCATTTT. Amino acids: CASSIRFGQGYYSNQPQHF.

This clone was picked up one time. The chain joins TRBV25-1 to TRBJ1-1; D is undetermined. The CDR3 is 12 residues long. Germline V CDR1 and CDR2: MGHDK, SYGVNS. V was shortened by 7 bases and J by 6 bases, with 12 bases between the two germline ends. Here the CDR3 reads CASIGGSPEAFF. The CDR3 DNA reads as TGTGCCAGCATCGGAGGGTCGCCTGAAGCTTTCTTT.

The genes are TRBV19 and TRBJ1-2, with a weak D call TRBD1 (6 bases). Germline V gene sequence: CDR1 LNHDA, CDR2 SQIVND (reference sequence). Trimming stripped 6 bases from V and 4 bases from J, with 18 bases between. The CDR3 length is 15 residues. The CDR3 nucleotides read TGTGCCAGTAGAGCGGAGGACAGAACTCCCTATGGCTACACCTTC. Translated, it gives CASRAEDRTPYGYTF.

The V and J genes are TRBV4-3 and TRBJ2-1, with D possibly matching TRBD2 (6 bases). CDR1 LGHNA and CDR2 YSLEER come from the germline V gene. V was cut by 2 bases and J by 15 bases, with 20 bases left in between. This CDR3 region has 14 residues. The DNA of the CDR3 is TGCGCCAGCAGCCAATCGAATCTTGTGGGGGAGGCGTTCTTC. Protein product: CASSQSNLVGEAFF.

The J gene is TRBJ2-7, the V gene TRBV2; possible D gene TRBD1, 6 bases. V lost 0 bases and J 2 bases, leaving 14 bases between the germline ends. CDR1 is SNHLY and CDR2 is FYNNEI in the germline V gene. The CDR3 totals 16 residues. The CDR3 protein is CASSEAPGVPTYEQYF. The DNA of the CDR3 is TGTGCCAGCAGTGAAGCGCCAGGGGTTCCTACCTACGAGCAGTACTTC.

The CDR3 here is CASSFRDRGHSPLHF. CDR3 nucleotide sequence: TGTGCCAGCAGCTTCCGGGACAGGGGGCACTCACCCCTCCACTTT. This chain connects TRBV11-3 to TRBJ1-6, with 12 bases aligning to TRBD1. The CDR3 runs 15 residues. CDR1 SGHNT and CDR2 YENEEA come from the germline V gene. After removal of 3 bases from V and 10 bases from J, the junction contained 4 bases not matched to a gene.

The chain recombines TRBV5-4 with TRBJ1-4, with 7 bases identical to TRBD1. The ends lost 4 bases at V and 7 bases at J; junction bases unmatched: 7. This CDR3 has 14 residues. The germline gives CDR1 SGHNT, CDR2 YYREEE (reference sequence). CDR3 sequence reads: CASSLDRLAEKLFF. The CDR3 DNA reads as TGTGCCAGCAGCCTGGACAGGTTGGCTGAAAAACTGTTTTTT.

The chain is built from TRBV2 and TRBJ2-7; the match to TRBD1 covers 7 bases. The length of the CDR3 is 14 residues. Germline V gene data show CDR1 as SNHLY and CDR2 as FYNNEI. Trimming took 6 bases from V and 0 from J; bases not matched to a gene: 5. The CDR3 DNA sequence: TGTGCCAGCAGCTTAGACAGGGCCTCCTACGAGCAGTACTTC. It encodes CASSLDRASYEQYF. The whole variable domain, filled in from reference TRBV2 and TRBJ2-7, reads EPEVTQTPSHQVTQMGQEVILRCVPISNHLYFYWYRQILGQKVEFLVSFYNNEISEKSEIFDDQFSVERPDGSNFTLKIRSTKLEDSAMYFCASSLDRASYEQYFGPGTRLTVT.

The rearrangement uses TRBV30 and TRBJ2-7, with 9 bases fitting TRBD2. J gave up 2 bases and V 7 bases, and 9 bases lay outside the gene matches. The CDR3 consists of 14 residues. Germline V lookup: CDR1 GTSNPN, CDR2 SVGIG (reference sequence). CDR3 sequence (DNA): TGTGCCTCCCCCGTCGGGACTAGCCCCTACGAGCAGTACTTC. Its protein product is CASPVGTSPYEQYF. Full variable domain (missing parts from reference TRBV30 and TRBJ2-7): SQTIHQWPATLVQPVGSPLSLECTVEGTSNPNLYWYRQAAGRGLQLLFYSVGIGQISSEVPQNLSASRPQDRQFILSSKKLLLSDSGFYLCASPVGTSPYEQYFGPGTRLTVT.

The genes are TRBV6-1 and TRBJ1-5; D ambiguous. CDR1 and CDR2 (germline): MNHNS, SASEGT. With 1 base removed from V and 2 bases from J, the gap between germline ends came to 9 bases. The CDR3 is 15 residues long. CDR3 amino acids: CASSEGGRGNQPQHF. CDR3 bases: TGTGCCAGCAGTGAAGGAGGCAGAGGCAATCAGCCCCAGCATTTT.

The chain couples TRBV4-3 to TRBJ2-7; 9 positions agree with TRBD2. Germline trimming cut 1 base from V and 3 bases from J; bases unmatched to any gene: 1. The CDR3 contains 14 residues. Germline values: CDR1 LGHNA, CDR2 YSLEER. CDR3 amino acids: CASSQGSGGYEQYF. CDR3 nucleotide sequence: TGCGCCAGCAGCCAAGGTAGCGGGGGCTACGAGCAGTACTTC.

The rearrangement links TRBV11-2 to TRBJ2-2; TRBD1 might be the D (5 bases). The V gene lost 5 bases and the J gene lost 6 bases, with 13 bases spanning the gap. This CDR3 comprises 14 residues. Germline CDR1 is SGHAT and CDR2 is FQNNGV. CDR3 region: CASSNPRRAGELFF. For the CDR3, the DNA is TGTGCCAGCAGCAATCCTCGCAGGGCCGGGGAGCTGTTTTTT. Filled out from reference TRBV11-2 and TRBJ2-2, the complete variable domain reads EAGVAQSPRYKIIEKRQSVAFWCNPISGHATLYWYQQILGQGPKLLIQFQNNGVVDDSQLPKDRFSAERLKGVDSTLKIQPAKLEDSAVYLCASSNPRRAGELFFGEGSRLTVL.

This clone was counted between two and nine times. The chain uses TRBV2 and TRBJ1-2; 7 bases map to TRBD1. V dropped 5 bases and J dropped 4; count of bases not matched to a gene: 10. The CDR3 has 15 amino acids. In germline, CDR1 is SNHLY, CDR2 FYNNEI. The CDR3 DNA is TGTGCCAGCAGTTTAAGTATAGGGGGCGTCTATGGCTACACCTTC. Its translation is CASSLSIGGVYGYTF.

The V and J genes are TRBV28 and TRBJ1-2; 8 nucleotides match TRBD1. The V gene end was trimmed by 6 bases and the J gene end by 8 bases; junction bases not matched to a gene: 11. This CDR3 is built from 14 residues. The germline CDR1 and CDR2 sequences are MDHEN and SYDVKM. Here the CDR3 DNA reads TGTGCCAGCAGAACTGCTGGACAGGGCGGCGGCTACACCTTC. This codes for CASRTAGQGGGYTF.

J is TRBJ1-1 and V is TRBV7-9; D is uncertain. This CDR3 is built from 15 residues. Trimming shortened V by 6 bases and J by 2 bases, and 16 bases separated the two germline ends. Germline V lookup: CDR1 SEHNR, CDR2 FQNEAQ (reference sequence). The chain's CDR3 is CASSSGLSPNTEAFF. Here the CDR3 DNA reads TGTGCCAGCAGTTCGGGGTTGTCGCCTAACACTGAAGCTTTCTTT.

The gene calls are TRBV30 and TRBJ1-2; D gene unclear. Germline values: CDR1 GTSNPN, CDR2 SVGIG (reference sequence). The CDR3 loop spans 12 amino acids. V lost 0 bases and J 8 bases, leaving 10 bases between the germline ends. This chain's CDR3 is CAWSVLLYGYTF. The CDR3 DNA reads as TGTGCCTGGAGTGTACTACTTTACGGCTACACCTTC. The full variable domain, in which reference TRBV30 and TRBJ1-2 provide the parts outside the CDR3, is SQTIHQWPATLVQPVGSPLSLECTVEGTSNPNLYWYRQAAGRGLQLLFYSVGIGQISSEVPQNLSASRPQDRQFILSSKKLLLSDSGFYLCAWSVLLYGYTFGSGTRLTVV.

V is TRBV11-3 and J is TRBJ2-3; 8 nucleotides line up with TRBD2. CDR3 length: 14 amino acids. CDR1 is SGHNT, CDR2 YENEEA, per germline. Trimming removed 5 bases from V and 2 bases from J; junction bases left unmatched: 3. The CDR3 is CASSPGGTTDTQYF. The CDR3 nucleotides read TGTGCCAGCAGCCCGGGGGGGACCACAGATACGCAGTATTTT.

CDR3 residues: CASSPKVQGIEAFF. In DNA form, the CDR3 reads TGTGCCAGCAGCCCTAAAGTCCAGGGGATAGAAGCTTTCTTT. The V and J genes are TRBV7-9 and TRBJ1-1; possibly TRBD1 for D (6 bases). Germline CDR1 reads SEHNR; CDR2 reads FQNEAQ (reference sequence). The V and J ends lost 5 bases and 8 bases respectively, with 18 bases between them. The CDR3 covers 14 residues.

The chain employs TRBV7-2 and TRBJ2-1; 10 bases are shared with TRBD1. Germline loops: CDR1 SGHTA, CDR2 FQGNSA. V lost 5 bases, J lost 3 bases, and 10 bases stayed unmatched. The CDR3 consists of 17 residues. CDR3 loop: CASSRPGTGAYYNEQFF. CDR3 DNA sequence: TGTGCCAGCAGCCGTCCCGGGACAGGGGCCTACTACAATGAGCAGTTCTTC. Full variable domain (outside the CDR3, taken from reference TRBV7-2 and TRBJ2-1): GAGVSQSPSNKVTEKGKDVELRCDPISGHTALYWYRQSLGQGLEFLIYFQGNSAPDKSGLPSDRFSAERTGGSVSTLTIQRTQQEDSAVYLCASSRPGTGAYYNEQFFGPGTRLTVL.

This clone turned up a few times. The CDR3 coding sequence is TGTGCCAGCCGGGGCAGGGGGCCGGGGAATGAGCAGTTCTTC. Amino acids: CASRGRGPGNEQFF. V usage is TRBV25-1 and J usage is TRBJ2-1, with 8 positions matching TRBD1. J was trimmed by 7 bases and V by 8 bases; bases with no gene match: 10. The CDR3 length is 14 residues. Germline CDR1 and CDR2: MGHDK and SYGVNS.

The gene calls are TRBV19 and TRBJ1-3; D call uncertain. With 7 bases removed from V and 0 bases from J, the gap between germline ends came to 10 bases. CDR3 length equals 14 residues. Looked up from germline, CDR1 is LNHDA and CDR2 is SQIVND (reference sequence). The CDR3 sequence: CASTSGGSGNTIYF. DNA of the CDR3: TGTGCCAGTACCAGTGGAGGCTCTGGAAACACCATATATTTT.